The 9 T cell receptor beta chains in this list originate from one sample, sequenced in a study of T-cell memory formation after mild COVID-19. TCRdb itself ran the 5' RACE reads through MiXCR, one entry per CDR3 protein. The top ten hold approximately 1.5% of the sample, which has 40,000 to 60,000 distinct CDR3 sequences, approximately 8% seen once. The sequenced sample consisted of PBMCs or a T cell subset sorted from them (not recorded which). The receptors derive from a man aged 18-30 years who had mild COVID-19 (a few samples of this study predate the infection). Cell type and time point are not known.

The sample holds many counts of this clonotype. J is TRBJ2-7 and V is TRBV9; no firm D call. The CDR3 is 13 amino acids. The V end was cut by 3 bases, the J end by 6 bases, with 13 bases between. Germline CDR1 SGDLS, CDR2 YYNGEE. CDR3 sequence: CASSAQTVSEQYF. DNA for the CDR3: TGTGCCAGCAGCGCTCAGACCGTCTCCGAGCAGTACTTC. The whole variable domain, filled in from reference TRBV9 and TRBJ2-7, reads DSGVTQTPKHLITATGQRVTLRCSPRSGDLSVYWYQQSLDQGLQFLIQYYNGEERAKGNILERFSAQQFPDLHSELNLSSLELGDSALYFCASSAQTVSEQYFGPGTRLTVT.

The chain recombines TRBV7-2 with TRBJ2-1; TRBD2 aligns across 10 bases. The CDR3 is 13 residues long. V trimming: 2 bases; J trimming: 12 bases; junction bases outside the gene matches: 4. In germline, CDR1 is SGHTA, CDR2 FQGNSA. CDR3 residues: CASSLTSGDRQFF. DNA of the CDR3: TGTGCCAGCAGCTTAACTAGCGGGGATAGGCAGTTCTTC.

This clonotype was counted only a few times. J is TRBJ2-3 and V is TRBV7-9; 7 positions agree with TRBD1. The CDR3 covers 16 residues. CDR1 and CDR2 (germline): SEHNR, FQNEAQ (reference sequence). V gave up 4 bases and J gave up 3 bases; unmatched junction bases: 10. In nucleotides, the CDR3 is TGTGCCAGCAGCTCGATTTACAGGGGAAGAACAGATACGCAGTATTTT. Its translation: CASSSIYRGRTDTQYF.

In its sample, this clonotype was seen many times. The CDR3 loop reads CASSFRDSTEAFF. The CDR3 DNA reads as TGTGCCAGCAGTTTCCGGGACAGCACTGAAGCTTTCTTT. The chain uses TRBV27 and TRBJ1-1, with 7 bases identical to TRBD1. This CDR3 is 13 amino acids long. Germline V lookup: CDR1 MNHEY, CDR2 SMNVEV (reference sequence). The V gene end was trimmed by 3 bases and the J gene end by 4 bases; junction bases not matched to a gene: 2.

This clonotype has a count of ten or more. This rearrangement joins TRBV5-6 to TRBJ2-3; possibly TRBD1 for D (5 bases). The CDR3 loop spans 14 amino acids. Germline V gene sequence: CDR1 SGHDT, CDR2 YYEEEE. V was pared by 3 bases and J by 2 bases, with 10 bases between. CDR3 sequence reads: CASSSGAYTDTQYF. DNA of the CDR3: TGTGCCAGCAGCTCTGGGGCCTACACAGATACGCAGTATTTT.

This chain connects TRBV6-6 to TRBJ1-1; tentatively, D is TRBD1 (5 bases). The CDR3 is made up of 12 amino acids. The V and J ends lost 5 bases and 6 bases respectively, with 10 bases between them. CDR1 is MNHNY, CDR2 SVGAGI, per germline (reference sequence). CDR3 amino acids: CASSGGGPEAFF. In DNA form, the CDR3 reads TGTGCCAGCAGTGGGGGGGGACCTGAAGCTTTCTTT.

The chain employs TRBV5-6 and TRBJ2-5, with D possibly being TRBD1 (5 bases). Germline V gene data show CDR1 as SGHDT and CDR2 as YYEEEE. V was clipped by 0 bases and J by 5 bases, with 5 bases between them. The CDR3 is 12 residues long. CDR3 bases: TGTGCCAGCAGCTTGGCAGGGGAGACCCAGTACTTC. As protein: CASSLAGETQYF.

This chain connects TRBV20-1 to TRBJ2-1, with 8 nucleotides matching TRBD2. The CDR3 has 15 amino acids. V lost 6 bases, J lost 3 bases, and 10 bases stayed unmatched. Germline values: CDR1 DFQATT, CDR2 SNEGSKA (reference sequence). The chain's CDR3 is CSAPPTLAGYNEQFF. CDR3 DNA: TGCAGTGCACCTCCCACTCTAGCGGGCTACAATGAGCAGTTCTTC.

V and J are TRBV7-2 and TRBJ2-2, with D perhaps matching TRBD1 (6 bases). In germline, CDR1 is SGHTA, CDR2 FQGNSA. V lost 5 bases, J lost 7 bases, and 11 bases lay in between. This CDR3 is 13 amino acids long. The CDR3 nucleotides read TGTGCCAGCAGCGTACAGGGATACGGGGAGCTGTTTTTT. Residues: CASSVQGYGELFF.